This T cell receptor (beta chain) was documented in a study of T-cell reconstitution after alpha-beta-depleted transplantation in children. This clonotype came up many times. Trimming pared 5 bases from V and 0 bases from J, leaving 14 bases between. Germline CDR1 reads SGHRS; CDR2 reads YFSETQ. This CDR3 is built from 15 residues. During its preparation, the TCRbeta library received unique molecular identifiers. TCRdb analysed the PCR reads with MiXCR anew, one entry per CDR3 protein. This table holds some 72,000 distinct CDR3 sequences, approximately 7.3% found once. This clonotype originated in a human donor who donated a stem cell graft to a child with acute lymphoblastic leukemia. The material sequenced was PBMCs from the stem cell graft donor, taken from the stem cell graft. The J gene is TRBJ1-1, the V gene TRBV5-1; D is undetermined. CDR3 sequence: CASSWMGNLNTEAFF. Written as DNA, the CDR3 is TGCGCCAGCAGTTGGATGGGGAACTTGAACACTGAAGCTTTCTTT.